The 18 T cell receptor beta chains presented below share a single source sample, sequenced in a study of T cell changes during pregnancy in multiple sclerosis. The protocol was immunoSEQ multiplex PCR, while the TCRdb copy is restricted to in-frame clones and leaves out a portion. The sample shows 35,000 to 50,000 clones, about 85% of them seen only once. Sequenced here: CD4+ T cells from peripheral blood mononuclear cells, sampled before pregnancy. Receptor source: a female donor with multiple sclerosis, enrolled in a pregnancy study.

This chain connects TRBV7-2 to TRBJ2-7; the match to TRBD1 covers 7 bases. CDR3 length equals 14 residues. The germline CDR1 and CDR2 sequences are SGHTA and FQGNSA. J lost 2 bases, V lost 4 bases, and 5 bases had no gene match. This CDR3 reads CASSSTQGAYEQYF. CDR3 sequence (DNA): TGTGCCAGCAGCTCTACCCAGGGGGCCTACGAGCAGTACTTC. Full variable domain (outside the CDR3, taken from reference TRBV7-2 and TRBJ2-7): GAGVSQSPSNKVTEKGKDVELRCDPISGHTALYWYRQSLGQGLEFLIYFQGNSAPDKSGLPSDRFSAERTGGSVSTLTIQRTQQEDSAVYLCASSSTQGAYEQYFGPGTRLTVT.

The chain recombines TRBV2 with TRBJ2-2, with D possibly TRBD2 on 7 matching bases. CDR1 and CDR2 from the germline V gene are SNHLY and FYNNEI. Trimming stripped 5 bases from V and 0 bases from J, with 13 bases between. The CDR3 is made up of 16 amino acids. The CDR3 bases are TGTGCCAGCAGTTGGGGGGGGCATACGAACACCGGGGAGCTGTTTTTT. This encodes CASSWGGHTNTGELFF.

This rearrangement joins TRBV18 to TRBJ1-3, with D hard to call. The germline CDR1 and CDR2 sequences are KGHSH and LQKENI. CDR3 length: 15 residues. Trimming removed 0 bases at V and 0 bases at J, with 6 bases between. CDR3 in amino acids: CASSPPRHSGNTIYF. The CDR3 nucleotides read TGTGCCAGCTCACCACCGCGGCACTCTGGAAACACCATATATTTT.

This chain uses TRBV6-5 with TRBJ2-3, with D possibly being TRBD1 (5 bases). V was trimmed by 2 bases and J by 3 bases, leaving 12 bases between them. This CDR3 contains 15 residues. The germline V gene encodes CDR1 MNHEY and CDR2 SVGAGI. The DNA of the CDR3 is TGTGCCAGCAGTTACCGCTGGGCAGGGACAGATACGCAGTATTTT. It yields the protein CASSYRWAGTDTQYF.

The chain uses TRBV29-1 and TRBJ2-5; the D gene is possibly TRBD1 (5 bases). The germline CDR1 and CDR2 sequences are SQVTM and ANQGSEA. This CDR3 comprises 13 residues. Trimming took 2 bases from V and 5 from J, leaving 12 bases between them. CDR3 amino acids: CSVENGPGETQYF. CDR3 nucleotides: TGCAGCGTTGAAAATGGTCCAGGGGAGACCCAGTACTTC.

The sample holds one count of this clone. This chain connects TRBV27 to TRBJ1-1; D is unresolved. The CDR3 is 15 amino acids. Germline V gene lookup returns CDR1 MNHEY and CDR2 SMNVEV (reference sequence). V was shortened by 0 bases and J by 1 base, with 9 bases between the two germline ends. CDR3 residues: CASSLSWAENTEAFF. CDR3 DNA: TGTGCCAGCAGTTTATCGTGGGCAGAGAACACTGAAGCTTTCTTT.

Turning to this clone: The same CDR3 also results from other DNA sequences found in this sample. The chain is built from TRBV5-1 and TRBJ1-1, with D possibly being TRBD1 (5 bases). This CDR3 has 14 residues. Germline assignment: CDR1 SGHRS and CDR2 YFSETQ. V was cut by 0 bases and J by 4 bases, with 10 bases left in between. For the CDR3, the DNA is TGCGCCAGCAGCTTGGCCGCGGGGGGCACTGAAGCTTTCTTT. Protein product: CASSLAAGGTEAFF.

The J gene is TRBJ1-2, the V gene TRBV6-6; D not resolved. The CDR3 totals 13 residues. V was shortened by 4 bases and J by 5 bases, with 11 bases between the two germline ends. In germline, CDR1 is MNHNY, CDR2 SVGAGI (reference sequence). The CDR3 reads CASSLVSEYGYTF. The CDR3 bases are TGTGCCAGCAGTTTAGTCTCTGAGTATGGCTACACCTTC.

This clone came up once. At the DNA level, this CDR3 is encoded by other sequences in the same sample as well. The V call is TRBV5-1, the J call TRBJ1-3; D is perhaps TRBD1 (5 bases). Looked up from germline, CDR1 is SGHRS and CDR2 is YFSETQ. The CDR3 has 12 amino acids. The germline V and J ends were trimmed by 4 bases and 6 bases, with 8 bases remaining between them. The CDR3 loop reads CASSGQTNTIYF. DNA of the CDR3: TGCGCCAGCAGCGGACAAACAAACACCATATATTTT.

The CDR3 is CASSRGTGRSEQYF. CDR3 coding DNA: TGTGCCAGCAGTAGGGGCACAGGGCGAAGCGAGCAGTACTTC. This sequence joins TRBV6-6 and TRBJ2-7; D possibly corresponds to TRBD1 (6 bases). The germline CDR1 and CDR2 sequences are MNHNY and SVGAGI (reference sequence). Trimming cost V 5 bases and J 6 bases, with 17 bases left between them. The CDR3 totals 14 residues.

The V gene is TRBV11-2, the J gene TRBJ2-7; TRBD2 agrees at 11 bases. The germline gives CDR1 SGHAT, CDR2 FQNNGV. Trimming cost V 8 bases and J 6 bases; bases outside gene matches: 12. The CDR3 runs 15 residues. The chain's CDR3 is CASSPKRLAGTEQYF. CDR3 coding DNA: TGTGCCAGCTCACCAAAGAGACTAGCGGGAACCGAGCAGTACTTC.

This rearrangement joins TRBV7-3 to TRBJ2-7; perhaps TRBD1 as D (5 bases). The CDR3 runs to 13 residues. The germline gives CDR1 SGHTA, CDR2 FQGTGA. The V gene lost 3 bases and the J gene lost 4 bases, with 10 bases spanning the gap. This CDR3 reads CASSLTAAYEQYF. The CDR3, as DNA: TGTGCCAGCAGCTTGACAGCTGCGTACGAGCAGTACTTC.

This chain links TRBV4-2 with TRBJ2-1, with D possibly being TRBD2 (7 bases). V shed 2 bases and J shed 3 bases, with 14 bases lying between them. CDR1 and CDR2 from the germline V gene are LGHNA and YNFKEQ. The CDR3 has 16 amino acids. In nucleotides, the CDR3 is TGTGCCAGCAGCCAATTCGAGGGGGGGTTCTACAATGAGCAGTTCTTC. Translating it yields CASSQFEGGFYNEQFF.

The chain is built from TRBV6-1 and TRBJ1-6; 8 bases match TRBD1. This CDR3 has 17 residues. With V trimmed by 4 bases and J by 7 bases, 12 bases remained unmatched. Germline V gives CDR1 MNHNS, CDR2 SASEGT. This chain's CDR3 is CASSGKTTGAGNSPLHF. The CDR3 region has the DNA TGTGCCAGCAGTGGAAAGACGACAGGGGCAGGGAATTCACCCCTCCACTTT.

The CDR3 is CASSPGQTSYNEQFF. For the CDR3, the DNA is TGTGCCAGCAGTCCTGGACAGACCTCCTACAATGAGCAGTTCTTC. V and J are TRBV7-9 and TRBJ2-1; D may be TRBD1 (6 bases). The V end was cut by 6 bases, the J end by 0 bases, with 12 bases between. Germline assignment: CDR1 SEHNR and CDR2 FQNEAQ (reference sequence). This CDR3 is 15 amino acids long.

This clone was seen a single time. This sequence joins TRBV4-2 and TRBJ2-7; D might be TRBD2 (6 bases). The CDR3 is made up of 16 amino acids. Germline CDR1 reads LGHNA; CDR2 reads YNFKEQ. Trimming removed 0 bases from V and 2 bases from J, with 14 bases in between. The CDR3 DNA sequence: TGTGCCAGCAGCCAAGATCAGCCTAGCGAGCCCTACGAGCAGTACTTC. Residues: CASSQDQPSEPYEQYF.

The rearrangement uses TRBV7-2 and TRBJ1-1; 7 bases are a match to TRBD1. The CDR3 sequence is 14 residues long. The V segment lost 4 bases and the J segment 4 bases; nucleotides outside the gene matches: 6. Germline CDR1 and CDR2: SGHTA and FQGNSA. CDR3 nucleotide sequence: TGTGCCAGCAGCTCGCAAGGGGGCCCCACTGAAGCTTTCTTT. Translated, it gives CASSSQGGPTEAFF.

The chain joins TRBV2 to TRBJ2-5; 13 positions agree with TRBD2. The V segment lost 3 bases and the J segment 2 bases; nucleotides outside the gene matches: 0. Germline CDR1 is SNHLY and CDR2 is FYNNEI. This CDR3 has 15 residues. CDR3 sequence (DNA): TGTGCCAGCAGTGAGGGACTAGCGGGGCAAGAGACCCAGTACTTC. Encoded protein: CASSEGLAGQETQYF.